These 13 T cell receptor beta chains were all obtained from the same sample, sequenced in a study of human T cells and chemical hapten exposure. One entry per CDR3 protein, called by TCRdb with MiXCR from the RACE reads. The repertoire includes about 82,000 distinct CDR3 sequences, approximately 13% of them detected once, and around 5.8% sits in the top ten. The sample's time point: patch test 3, about 24 weeks after DPC sensitization. Treatment here: therapeutic diphenylcyclopropenone sensitization with weekly scalp DPC. This specimen was whole blood, taken in connection with sensitization to the hapten diphenylcyclopropenone (DPC). The receptors here all came from a woman in her 50s with alopecia areata. Some clones in this sample may be carry-over from other donors' samples.

This clonotype occurred many times. The chain employs TRBV29-1 and TRBJ2-1, with 7 bases fitting TRBD2. Trimming took 7 bases from V and 13 from J; bases not matched to a gene: 7. The CDR3 spans 10 residues. Germline CDR1 reads SQVTM; CDR2 reads ANQGSEA. CDR3 sequence (DNA): TGCAGCGGGGGAGGGACGGAACAGTTCTTC. Translation gives CSGGGTEQFF.

This clonotype has at least ten counts. This rearrangement joins TRBV12-3 or TRBV12-4 to TRBJ1-1, with D maybe TRBD1 (6 bases). This CDR3 contains 14 residues. V was trimmed by 5 bases and J by 0 bases, leaving 10 bases between them. The CDR3: CASSPTGMNTEAFF. The CDR3 bases are TGTGCCAGCAGTCCGACAGGCATGAACACTGAAGCTTTCTTT.

This clonotype was seen a handful of times. The chain employs TRBV20-1 and TRBJ1-5; D is possibly TRBD1 (6 bases). V was pared by 2 bases and J by 3 bases, with 14 bases between. The CDR3 runs 15 residues. In germline, CDR1 is DFQATT, CDR2 SNEGSKA (reference sequence). CDR3 region: CSARLSGVPNQPQHF. CDR3 bases: TGCAGTGCTAGACTGTCAGGGGTTCCCAATCAGCCCCAGCATTTT.

A word on this clonotype: It may be a read error: a sequence one base away is much more abundant. The chain combines TRBV9 with TRBJ2-2; D unclear. CDR1 is SGDLS and CDR2 is YYNGEE in the germline V gene. This CDR3 contains 14 residues. CDR3 DNA sequence: TGTACCAGCAGCGTCGTTGTTGGTACCGGGGAGCTGTTTTTT. This codes for CTSSVVVGTGELFF. The entire variable domain, with the rest obtained from reference TRBV9 and TRBJ2-2, is as follows: DSGVTQTPKHLITATGQRVTLRCSPRSGDLSVYWYQQSLDQGLQFLIQYYNGEERAKGNILERFSAQQFPDLHSELNLSSLELGDSALYFCTSSVVVGTGELFFGEGSRLTVL.

The chain couples TRBV7-9 to TRBJ2-3; 8 nucleotides match TRBD1. The CDR3 has 17 residues. The V and J ends lost 5 bases and 0 bases, in that order; junction bases with no gene match: 10. CDR1 and CDR2 from the germline V gene are SEHNR and FQNEAQ (reference sequence). As DNA, the CDR3 is TGTGCCAGCAGCCCTATCCGACAGGGGTCCAGCACAGATACGCAGTATTTT. The encoded protein is CASSPIRQGSSTDTQYF.

As concerns this clonotype: The junction departs from germline at one end; a sequencing error may be responsible. J is TRBJ2-3 and V is TRBV7-9; TRBD2 agrees at 9 bases. The CDR3 loop spans 14 amino acids. Per the germline V gene, CDR1 is SEHNR and CDR2 is FQNEAQ (reference sequence). CDR3 sequence (DNA): TGTGCCACCTCGGCTAGCGGGAACACAGATAAGCAGTATTTT. This encodes CATSASGNTDKQYF.

The J gene is TRBJ1-5, the V gene TRBV10-3, with D maybe TRBD1 (6 bases). The CDR3 contains 13 residues. Trimming cost V 7 bases and J 6 bases, with 13 bases left between them. From germline, CDR1 is ENHRY and CDR2 SYGVKD. DNA for the CDR3: TGTGCCATCAACCAGGGGATCGGTCAGCCCCAGCATTTT. Amino acids: CAINQGIGQPQHF.

This clonotype appeared a few times. This chain connects TRBV24-1 to TRBJ2-1; D may correspond to TRBD1 or TRBD2 (5 bases each). The V end was cut by 3 bases, the J end by 2 bases, with 13 bases between. Germline values: CDR1 KGHDR, CDR2 SFDVKD. CDR3 size: 16 residues. CDR3 sequence reads: CATSDAGTTTYNEQFF. The CDR3 DNA reads as TGTGCCACCAGTGATGCCGGGACGACAACCTACAATGAGCAGTTCTTC.

This sequence joins TRBV20-1 and TRBJ2-5; 11 positions agree with TRBD1. V was pared by 1 base and J by 5 bases, with 6 bases of the junction left unmatched. CDR1 DFQATT and CDR2 SNEGSKA come from the germline V gene (reference sequence). This CDR3 is built from 15 residues. CDR3 nucleotide sequence: TGCAGTGCTAGAGCAGGACAGGGGGCGGGGGAGACCCAGTACTTC. Residues: CSARAGQGAGETQYF.

Many counts were recorded for this clonotype. This CDR3 reads CASSYSVEGANVLTF. The CDR3, as DNA: TGTGCCAGCAGTTACTCGGTCGAGGGGGCCAACGTCCTGACTTTC. This chain connects TRBV6-5 to TRBJ2-6; D remains unclear. The germline gives CDR1 MNHEY, CDR2 SVGAGI. Trimming removed 0 bases at V and 4 bases at J, with 7 bases between. This CDR3 has 15 residues.

The rearrangement uses TRBV9 and TRBJ1-2; D is uncertain. Germline CDR1 and CDR2: SGDLS and YYNGEE. With 6 bases removed from V and 2 bases from J, the gap between germline ends came to 11 bases. This CDR3 comprises 13 residues. The CDR3 coding sequence is TGTGCCAGCAATATTAACGACAACTATGGCTACACCTTC. Translating it yields CASNINDNYGYTF.

This clonotype was picked up many times. The J gene is TRBJ2-5, the V gene TRBV6-1; TRBD1 aligns across 7 bases. J lost 3 bases, V lost 2 bases, and 6 bases had no gene match. This CDR3 contains 15 residues. Germline CDR1 MNHNS, CDR2 SASEGT. CDR3 nucleotides: TGTGCCAGCAGTGAATTAAACACAGGGGAAGAGACCCAGTACTTC. Amino acids: CASSELNTGEETQYF.

Many counts were recorded for this clonotype. This chain links TRBV20-1 with TRBJ2-1; D is possibly TRBD2 (6 bases). V dropped 2 bases and J dropped 10 bases, with 12 bases sitting between them. The CDR3 is 12 residues long. The germline V gene encodes CDR1 DFQATT and CDR2 SNEGSKA (reference sequence). The CDR3: CSARQTSGEQFF. Here the CDR3 DNA reads TGCAGTGCTAGACAGACGAGCGGGGAGCAGTTCTTC.